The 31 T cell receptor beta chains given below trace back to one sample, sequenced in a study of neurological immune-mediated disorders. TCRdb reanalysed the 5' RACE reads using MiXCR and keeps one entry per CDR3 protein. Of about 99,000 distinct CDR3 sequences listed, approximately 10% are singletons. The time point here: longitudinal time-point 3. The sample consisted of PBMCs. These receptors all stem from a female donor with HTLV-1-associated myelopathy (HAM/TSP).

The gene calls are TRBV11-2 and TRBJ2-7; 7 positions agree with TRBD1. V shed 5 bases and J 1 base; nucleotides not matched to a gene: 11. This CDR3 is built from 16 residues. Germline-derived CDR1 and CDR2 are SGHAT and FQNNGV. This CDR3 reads CASSPLRRQGSYEQYF. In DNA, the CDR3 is TGTGCCAGCAGCCCCCTCCGAAGACAGGGATCCTACGAGCAGTACTTC.

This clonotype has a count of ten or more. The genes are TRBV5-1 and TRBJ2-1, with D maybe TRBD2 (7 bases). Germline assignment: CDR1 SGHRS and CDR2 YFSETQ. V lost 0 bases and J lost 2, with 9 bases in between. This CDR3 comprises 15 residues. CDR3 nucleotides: TGCGCCAGCAGCTTGGAGGGGGGGGCCTACAATGAGCAGTTCTTC. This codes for CASSLEGGAYNEQFF.

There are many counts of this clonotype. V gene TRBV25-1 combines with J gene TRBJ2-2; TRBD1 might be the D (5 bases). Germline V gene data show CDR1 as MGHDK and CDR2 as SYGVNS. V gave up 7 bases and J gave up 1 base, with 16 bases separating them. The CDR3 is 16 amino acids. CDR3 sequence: CASKIGGAVNTGELFF. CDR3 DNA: TGTGCCAGCAAAATTGGTGGGGCAGTGAACACCGGGGAGCTGTTTTTT.

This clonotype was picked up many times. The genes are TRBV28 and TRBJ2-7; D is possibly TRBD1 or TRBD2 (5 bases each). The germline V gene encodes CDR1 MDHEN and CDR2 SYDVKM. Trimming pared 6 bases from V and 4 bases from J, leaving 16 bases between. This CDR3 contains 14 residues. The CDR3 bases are TGTGCCAGCAGAGCCGGGACGGACCCTTACGAGCAGTACTTC. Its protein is CASRAGTDPYEQYF.

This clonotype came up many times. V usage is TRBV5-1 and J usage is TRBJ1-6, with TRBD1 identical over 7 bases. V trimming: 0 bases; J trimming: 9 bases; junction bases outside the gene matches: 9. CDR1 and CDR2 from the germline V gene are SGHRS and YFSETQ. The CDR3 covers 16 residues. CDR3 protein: CASSLDTGQMSSPLHF. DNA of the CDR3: TGCGCCAGCAGCTTGGATACGGGACAGATGAGTTCACCCCTCCACTTT.

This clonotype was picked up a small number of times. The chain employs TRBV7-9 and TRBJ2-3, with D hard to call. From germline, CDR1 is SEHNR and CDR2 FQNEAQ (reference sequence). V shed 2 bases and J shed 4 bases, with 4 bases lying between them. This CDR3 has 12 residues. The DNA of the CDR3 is TGTGCCAGCAGCTTAAAGTCAGATACGCAGTATTTT. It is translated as CASSLKSDTQYF.

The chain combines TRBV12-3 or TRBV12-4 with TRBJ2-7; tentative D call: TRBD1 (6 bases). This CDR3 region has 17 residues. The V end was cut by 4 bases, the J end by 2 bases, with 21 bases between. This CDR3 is CASSSRSWTERTYEQYF. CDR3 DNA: TGTGCCAGCAGTTCCCGGAGTTGGACAGAGCGAACCTACGAGCAGTACTTC.

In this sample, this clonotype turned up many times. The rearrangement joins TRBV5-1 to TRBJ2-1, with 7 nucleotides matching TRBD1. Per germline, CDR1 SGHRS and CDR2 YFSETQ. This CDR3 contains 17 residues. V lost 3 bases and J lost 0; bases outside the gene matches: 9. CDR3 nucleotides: TGCGCCAGCAGCTACGAAATGGGACAGAGCTCCTACAATGAGCAGTTCTTC. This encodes CASSYEMGQSSYNEQFF.

The chain's CDR3 is CASSSARNSYEQYF. Here the CDR3 DNA reads TGTGCCAGCAGCTCGGCCCGAAACTCCTACGAGCAGTACTTC. The chain employs TRBV7-9 and TRBJ2-7; D unresolved. Germline V gene data show CDR1 as SEHNR and CDR2 as FQNEAQ (reference sequence). V lost 4 bases and J lost 0, with 10 bases in between. The CDR3 sequence is 14 residues long.

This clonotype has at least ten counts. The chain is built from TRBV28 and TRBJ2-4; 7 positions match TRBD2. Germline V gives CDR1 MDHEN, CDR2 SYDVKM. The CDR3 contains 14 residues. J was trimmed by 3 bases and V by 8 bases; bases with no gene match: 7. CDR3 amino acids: CASGGGGIKNIQYF. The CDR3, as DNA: TGTGCCAGCGGGGGGGGAGGGATCAAAAACATTCAGTACTTC.

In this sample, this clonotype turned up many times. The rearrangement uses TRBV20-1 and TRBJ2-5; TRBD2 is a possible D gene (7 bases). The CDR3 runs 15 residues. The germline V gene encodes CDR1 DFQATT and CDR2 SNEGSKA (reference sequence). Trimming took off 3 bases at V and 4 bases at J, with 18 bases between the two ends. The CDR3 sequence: CSASRGRGGRETQYF. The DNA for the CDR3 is TGCAGTGCTAGTCGGGGAAGGGGGGGCCGAGAGACCCAGTACTTC.

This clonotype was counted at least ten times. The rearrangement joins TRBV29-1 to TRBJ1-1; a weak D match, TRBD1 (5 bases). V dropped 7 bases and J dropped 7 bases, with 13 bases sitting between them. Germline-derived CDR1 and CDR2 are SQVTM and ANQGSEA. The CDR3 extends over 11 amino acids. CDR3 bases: TGCAGCGCCGCTCCGACAGTTGAAGCTTTCTTT. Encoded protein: CSAAPTVEAFF.

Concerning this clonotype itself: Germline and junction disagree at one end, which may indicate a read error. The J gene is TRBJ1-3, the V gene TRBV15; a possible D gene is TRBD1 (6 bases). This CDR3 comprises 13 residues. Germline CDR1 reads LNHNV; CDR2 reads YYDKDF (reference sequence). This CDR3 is CATSGDIGNTIYF. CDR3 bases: TGTGCTACCAGCGGGGACATCGGAAACACCATATATTTT.

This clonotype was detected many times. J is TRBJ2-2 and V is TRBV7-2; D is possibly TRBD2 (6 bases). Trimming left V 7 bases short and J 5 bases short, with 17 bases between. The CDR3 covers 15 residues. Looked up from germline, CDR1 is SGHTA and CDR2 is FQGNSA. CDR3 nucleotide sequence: TGTGCCAGCACCCTAAAGGGAGGACCAACCGGGGAGCTGTTTTTT. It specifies CASTLKGGPTGELFF.

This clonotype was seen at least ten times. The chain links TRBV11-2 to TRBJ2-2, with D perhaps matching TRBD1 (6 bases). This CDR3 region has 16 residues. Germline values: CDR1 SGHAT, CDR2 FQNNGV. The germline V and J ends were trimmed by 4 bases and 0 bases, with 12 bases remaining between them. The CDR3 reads CASSWGQRPNTGELFF. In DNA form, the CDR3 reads TGTGCCAGCAGCTGGGGACAACGACCGAACACCGGGGAGCTGTTTTTT.

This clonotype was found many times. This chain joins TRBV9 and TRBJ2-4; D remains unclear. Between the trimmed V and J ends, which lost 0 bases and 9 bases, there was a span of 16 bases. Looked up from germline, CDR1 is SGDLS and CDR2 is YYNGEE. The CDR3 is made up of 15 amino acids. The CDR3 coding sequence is TGTGCCAGCAGCGTAGCCAGTAAACAATCGGGCATTCAGTACTTC. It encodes CASSVASKQSGIQYF.

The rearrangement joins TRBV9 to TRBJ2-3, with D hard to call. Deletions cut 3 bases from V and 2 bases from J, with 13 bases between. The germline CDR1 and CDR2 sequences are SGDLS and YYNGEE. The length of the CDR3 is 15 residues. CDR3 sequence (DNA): TGTGCCAGCAGCGCGGCGTGGCTTATCACAGATACGCAGTATTTT. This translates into CASSAAWLITDTQYF. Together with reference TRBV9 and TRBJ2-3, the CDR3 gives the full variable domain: DSGVTQTPKHLITATGQRVTLRCSPRSGDLSVYWYQQSLDQGLQFLIQYYNGEERAKGNILERFSAQQFPDLHSELNLSSLELGDSALYFCASSAAWLITDTQYFGPGTRLTVL.

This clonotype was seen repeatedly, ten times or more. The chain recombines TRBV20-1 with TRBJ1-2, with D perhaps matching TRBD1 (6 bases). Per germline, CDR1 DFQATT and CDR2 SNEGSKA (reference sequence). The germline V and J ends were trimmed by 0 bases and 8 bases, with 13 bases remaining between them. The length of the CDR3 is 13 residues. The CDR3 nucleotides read TGCAGTGCTAGAGAGGGGGGCGCTGGAGGCTACACCTTC. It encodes CSAREGGAGGYTF.

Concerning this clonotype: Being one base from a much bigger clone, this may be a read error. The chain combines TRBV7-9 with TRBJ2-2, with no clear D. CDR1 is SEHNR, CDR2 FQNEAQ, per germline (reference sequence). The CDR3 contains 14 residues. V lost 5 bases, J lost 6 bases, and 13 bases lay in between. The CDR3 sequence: CASSPRTDAGELFF. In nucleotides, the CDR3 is TGTGCCAGCAGCCCCCGGACCGATGCCGGGGAGCTGTTTTTT.

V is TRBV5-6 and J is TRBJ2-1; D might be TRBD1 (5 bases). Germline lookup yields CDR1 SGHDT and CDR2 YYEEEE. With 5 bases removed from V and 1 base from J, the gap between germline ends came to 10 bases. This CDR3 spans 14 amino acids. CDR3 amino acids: CASRGERSYNEQFF. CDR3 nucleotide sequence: TGTGCCAGCAGAGGGGAAAGGTCCTACAATGAGCAGTTCTTC.

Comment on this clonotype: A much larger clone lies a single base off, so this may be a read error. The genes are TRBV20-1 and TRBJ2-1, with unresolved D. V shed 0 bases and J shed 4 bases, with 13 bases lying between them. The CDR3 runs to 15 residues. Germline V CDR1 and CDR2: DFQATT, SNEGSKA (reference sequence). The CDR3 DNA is TGCAGTGCTAGAGATAATGAGGTCAGTTACAATGAGCAGTTCTTC. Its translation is CSARDNEVSYNEQFF.

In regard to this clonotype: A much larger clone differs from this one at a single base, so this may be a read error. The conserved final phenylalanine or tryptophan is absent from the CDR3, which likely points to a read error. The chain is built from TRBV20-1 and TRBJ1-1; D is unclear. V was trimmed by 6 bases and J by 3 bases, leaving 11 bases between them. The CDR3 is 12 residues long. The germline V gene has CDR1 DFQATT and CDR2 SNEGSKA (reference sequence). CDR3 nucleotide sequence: TGCAGTGCCAAGAGGTACGACACTGAAGCTTTCTAT. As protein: CSAKRYDTEAFY.

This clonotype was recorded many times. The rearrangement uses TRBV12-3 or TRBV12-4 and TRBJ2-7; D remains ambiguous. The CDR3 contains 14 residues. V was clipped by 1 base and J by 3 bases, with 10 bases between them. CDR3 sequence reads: CASSLDPAHYEQYF. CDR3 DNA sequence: TGTGCCAGCAGTTTAGACCCAGCCCACTACGAGCAGTACTTC.

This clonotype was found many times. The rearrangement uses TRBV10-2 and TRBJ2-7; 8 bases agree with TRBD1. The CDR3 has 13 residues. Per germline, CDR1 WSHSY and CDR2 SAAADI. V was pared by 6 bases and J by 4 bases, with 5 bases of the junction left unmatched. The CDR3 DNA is TGCGCCAGCAGCCGGGACAGGTCTTACGAGCAGTACTTC. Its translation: CASSRDRSYEQYF.

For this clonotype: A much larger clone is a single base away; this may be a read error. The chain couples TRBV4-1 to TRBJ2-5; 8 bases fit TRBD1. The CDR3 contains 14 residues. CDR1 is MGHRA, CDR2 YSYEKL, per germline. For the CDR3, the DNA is TGCGCCAGCAGCCAACCAGGGGGCCTCGAGACCCAGTGCTTC. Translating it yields CASSQPGGLETQCF.

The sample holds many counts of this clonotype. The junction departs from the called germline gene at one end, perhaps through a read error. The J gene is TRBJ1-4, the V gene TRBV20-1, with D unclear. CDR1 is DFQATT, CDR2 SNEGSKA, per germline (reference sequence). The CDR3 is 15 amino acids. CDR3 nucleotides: TGCAGTGCTAGAGATTTGGCGGGAACTGATGAAAAACTGTTTTTT. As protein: CSARDLAGTDEKLFF.

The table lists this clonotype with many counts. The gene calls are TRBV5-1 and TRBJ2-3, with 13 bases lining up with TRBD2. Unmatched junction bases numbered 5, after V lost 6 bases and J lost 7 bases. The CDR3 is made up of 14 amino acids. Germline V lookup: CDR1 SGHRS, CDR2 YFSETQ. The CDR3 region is CASTTSGGMYTQYF. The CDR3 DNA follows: TGCGCCAGCACGACTAGCGGGGGGATGTATACGCAGTATTTT.

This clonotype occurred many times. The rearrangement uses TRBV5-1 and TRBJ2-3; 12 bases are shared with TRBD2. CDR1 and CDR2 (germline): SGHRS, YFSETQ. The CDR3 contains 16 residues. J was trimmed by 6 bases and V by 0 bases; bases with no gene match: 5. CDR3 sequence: CASSLGLAGDLDTQYF. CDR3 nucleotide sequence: TGCGCCAGCAGCTTGGGACTAGCGGGGGACCTGGATACGCAGTATTTT.

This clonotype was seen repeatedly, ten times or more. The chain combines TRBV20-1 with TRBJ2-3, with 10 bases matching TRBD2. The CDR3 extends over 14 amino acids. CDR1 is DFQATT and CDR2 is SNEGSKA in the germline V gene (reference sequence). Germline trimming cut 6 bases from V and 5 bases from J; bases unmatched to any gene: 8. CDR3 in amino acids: CSALGGLAKDTQYF. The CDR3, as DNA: TGCAGTGCCCTTGGGGGACTAGCGAAAGATACGCAGTATTTT.

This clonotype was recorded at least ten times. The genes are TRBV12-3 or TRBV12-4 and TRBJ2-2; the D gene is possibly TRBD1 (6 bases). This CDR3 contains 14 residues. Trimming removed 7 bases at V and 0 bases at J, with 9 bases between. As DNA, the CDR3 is TGTGCCAGCAAGAGGACAGCGAACACCGGGGAGCTGTTTTTT. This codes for CASKRTANTGELFF.

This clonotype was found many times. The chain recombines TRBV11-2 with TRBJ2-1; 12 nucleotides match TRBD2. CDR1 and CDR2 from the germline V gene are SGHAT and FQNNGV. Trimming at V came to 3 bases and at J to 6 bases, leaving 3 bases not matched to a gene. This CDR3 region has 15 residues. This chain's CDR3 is CASSFLAGGPNEQFF. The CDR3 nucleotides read TGTGCCAGCAGCTTTCTAGCGGGGGGGCCCAATGAGCAGTTCTTC.